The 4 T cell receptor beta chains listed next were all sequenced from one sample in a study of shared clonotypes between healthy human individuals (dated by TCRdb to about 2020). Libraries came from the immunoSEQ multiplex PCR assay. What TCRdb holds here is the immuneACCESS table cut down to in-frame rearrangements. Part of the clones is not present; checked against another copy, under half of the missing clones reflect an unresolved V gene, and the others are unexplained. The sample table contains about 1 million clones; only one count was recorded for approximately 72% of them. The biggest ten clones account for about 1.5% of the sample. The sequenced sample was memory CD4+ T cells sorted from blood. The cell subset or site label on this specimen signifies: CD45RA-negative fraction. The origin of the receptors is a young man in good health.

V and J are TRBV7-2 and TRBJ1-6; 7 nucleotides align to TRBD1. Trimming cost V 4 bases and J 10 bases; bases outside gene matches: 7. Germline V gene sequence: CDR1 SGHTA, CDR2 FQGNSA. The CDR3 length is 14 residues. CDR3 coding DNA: TGTGCCAGCAGCTCGGACAGGTTTGGGTCACCCCTCCACTTT. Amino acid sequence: CASSSDRFGSPLHF.

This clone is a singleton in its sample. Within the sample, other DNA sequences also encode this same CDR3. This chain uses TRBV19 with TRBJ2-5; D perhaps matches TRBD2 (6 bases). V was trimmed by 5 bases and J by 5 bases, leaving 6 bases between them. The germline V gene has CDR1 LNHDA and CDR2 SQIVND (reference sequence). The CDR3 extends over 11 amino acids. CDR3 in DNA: TGTGCCAGTAGTGGGGGGGAGACCCAGTACTTC. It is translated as CASSGGETQYF. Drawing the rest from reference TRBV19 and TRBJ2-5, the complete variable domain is DGGITQSPKYLFRKEGQNVTLSCEQNLNHDAMYWYRQDPGQGLRLIYYSQIVNDFQKGDIAEGYSVSREKKESFPLTVTSAQKNPTAFYLCASSGGETQYFGPGTRLLVL.

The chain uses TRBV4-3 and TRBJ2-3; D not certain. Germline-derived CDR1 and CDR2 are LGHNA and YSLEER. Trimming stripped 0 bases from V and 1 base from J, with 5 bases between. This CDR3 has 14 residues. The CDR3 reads CASSQDPGTDTQYF. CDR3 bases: TGCGCCAGCAGCCAAGATCCCGGCACAGATACGCAGTATTTT.

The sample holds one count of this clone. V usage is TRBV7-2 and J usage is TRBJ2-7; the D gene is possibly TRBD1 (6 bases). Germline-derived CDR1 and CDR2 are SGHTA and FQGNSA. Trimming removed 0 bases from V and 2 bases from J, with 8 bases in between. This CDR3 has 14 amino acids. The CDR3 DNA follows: TGTGCCAGCAGCTTAGCTTGGACAGCCTACGAGCAGTACTTC. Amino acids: CASSLAWTAYEQYF.